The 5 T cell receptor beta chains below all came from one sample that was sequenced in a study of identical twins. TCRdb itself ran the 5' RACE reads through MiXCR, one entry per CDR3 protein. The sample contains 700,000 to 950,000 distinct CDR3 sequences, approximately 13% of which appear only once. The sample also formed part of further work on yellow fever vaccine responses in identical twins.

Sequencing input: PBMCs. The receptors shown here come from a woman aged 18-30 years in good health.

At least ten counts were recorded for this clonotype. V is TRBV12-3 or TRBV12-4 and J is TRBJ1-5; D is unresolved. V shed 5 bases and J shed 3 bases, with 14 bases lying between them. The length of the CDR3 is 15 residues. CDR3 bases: TGTGCCAGCAGTAAAAAGGACGGATACAATCAGCCCCAGCATTTT. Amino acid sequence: CASSKKDGYNQPQHF.

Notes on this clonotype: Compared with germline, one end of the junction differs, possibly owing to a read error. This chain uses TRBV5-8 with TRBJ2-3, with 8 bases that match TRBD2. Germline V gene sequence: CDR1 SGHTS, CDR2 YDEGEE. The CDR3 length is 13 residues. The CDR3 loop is CAISPWTSSGQYF. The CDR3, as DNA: TGTGCCATCAGCCCCTGGACTAGCTCAGGGCAGTATTTT. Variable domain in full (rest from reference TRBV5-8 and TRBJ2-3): EAGVTQSPTHLIKTRGQQATLRCSPISGHTSVYWYQQALGLGLQFLLWYDEGEERNRGNFPPRFSGRQFPNYSSELNVNALELEDSALYLCAISPWTSSGQYFGPGTRLTVL.

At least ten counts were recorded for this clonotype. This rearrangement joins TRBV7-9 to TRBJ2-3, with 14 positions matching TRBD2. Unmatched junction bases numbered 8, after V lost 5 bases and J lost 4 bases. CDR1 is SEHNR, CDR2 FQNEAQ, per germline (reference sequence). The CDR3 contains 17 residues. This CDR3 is CASSPGTSGRSADTQYF. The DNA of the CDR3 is TGTGCCAGCAGCCCGGGGACTAGCGGGAGAAGTGCAGATACGCAGTATTTT.

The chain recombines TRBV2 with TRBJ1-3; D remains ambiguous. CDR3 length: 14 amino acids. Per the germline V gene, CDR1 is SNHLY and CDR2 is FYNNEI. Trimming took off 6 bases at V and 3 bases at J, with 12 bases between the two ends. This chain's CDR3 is CASSKDGFGNTIYF. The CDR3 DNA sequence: TGTGCCAGCAGCAAGGACGGATTTGGAAACACCATATATTTT.

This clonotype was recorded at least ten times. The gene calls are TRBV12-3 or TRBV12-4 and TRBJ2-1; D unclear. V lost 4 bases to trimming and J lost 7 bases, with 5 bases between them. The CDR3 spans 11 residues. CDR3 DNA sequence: TGTGCCAGCAGTTACGTGAATGAGCAGTTCTTC. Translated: CASSYVNEQFF.